One TCR beta chain is described in this entry. Its specificity is not known. Some clones are missing from TCRdb's copy, which holds only in-frame ones; the method was immunoSEQ multiplex PCR. There are roughly 140,000 clones in the sample; around 87% occur only once, and about 9% lies in the top ten. These data originate in a study of T cell responses to AZD1222 COVID-19 vaccine. Germline V gene sequence: CDR1 ENHRY, CDR2 SYGVKD. The CDR3 is 11 amino acids. The V gene lost 3 bases and the J gene lost 8 bases, with 5 bases spanning the gap. Broader study findings: Spike-specific TCR depth and breadth grew after two AZD1222 doses. It should be noted that donors were predominantly white British and more often female, and clonal diversity was possibly underestimated.

The sequence was collected from an adult who received the AZD1222 COVID-19 vaccine. The input for sequencing was peripheral blood, taken 28 days after the second AZD1222 dose. The chain recombines TRBV10-3 with TRBJ2-1; D is unclear. This CDR3 is CAISDRDEQFF. CDR3 DNA sequence: TGTGCCATCAGTGATCGGGATGAGCAGTTCTTC.